This T cell receptor (beta chain) was recovered during a study of cytomegalovirus exposure and HLA in healthy donors. Study observations and caveats: Most TCR sequences proved rare, with some public TCRs found in many donors. In a later analysis, CMV-associated beta chains were mostly HLA-associated, it appeared.

This clone came up a few times. Its antigen remains unidentified. From germline, CDR1 is SGDLS and CDR2 YYNGEE. Trimming stripped 0 bases from V and 7 bases from J, with 20 bases between. The CDR3 contains 16 residues. The study ran its PCR with 60 Vbeta and 13 Jbeta primers. Sequencing was performed with immunoSEQ multiplex PCR; in TCRdb, only in-frame clones are kept and a portion is missing. The data hold fewer than 200,000 clones, with approximately 77% observed a single time. The sample was PBMCs. The TCR originated in a male donor in good health and CMV-seronegative. This chain links TRBV9 with TRBJ2-7; D may be TRBD1 (5 bases). CDR3 DNA: TGTGCCAGCAGCGTAGCAGACAGACCTTTAGTTAAAGAGCAGTACTTC. Its protein product is CASSVADRPLVKEQYF.